These 27 T cell receptor beta chains originate from one sample sequenced in a study of cytomegalovirus exposure and HLA in healthy donors. Profiling relied on immunoSEQ multiplex PCR, and the TCRdb table lists in-frame clones only, not all of them. The profile shows about 130,000 clones, 85% to 90% of them singletons. The source material was PBMCs. These receptors all come from a woman in her late teens or twenties in good health and CMV-seronegative.

The rearrangement joins TRBV7-9 to TRBJ2-1; D perhaps matches TRBD2 (7 bases). V was shortened by 5 bases and J by 9 bases, with 20 bases between the two germline ends. CDR1 is SEHNR and CDR2 is FQNEAQ in the germline V gene (reference sequence). This CDR3 region has 15 residues. The CDR3 is CASSTVGGAVTEQFF. The CDR3 DNA is TGTGCCAGCAGCACGGTAGGGGGGGCAGTAACTGAGCAGTTCTTC.

This clone was found once. The rearrangement links TRBV7-9 to TRBJ1-1; D gene uncertain. Per germline, CDR1 SEHNR and CDR2 FQNEAQ (reference sequence). Trimming removed 0 bases at V and 3 bases at J, with 17 bases between. The CDR3 has 17 amino acids. The CDR3, as DNA: TGTGCCAGCAGCTTAGCGGAGACGCTAGCAGGAGACACTGAAGCTTTCTTT. It encodes CASSLAETLAGDTEAFF.

This clone was seen a handful of times. The chain combines TRBV7-9 with TRBJ1-2, with 10 bases matching TRBD1. The germline CDR1 and CDR2 sequences are SEHNR and FQNEAQ (reference sequence). CDR3 length: 15 residues. The V segment lost 5 bases and the J segment 8 bases; nucleotides outside the gene matches: 11. CDR3: CASSQGTGVKEGYTF. The DNA for the CDR3 is TGTGCCAGCAGCCAAGGGACAGGGGTTAAAGAGGGCTACACCTTC.

The chain combines TRBV6-1 with TRBJ1-1; D may be TRBD1 (5 bases). V was pared by 6 bases and J by 6 bases, with 14 bases between. The CDR3 length is 13 residues. Germline V lookup: CDR1 MNHNS, CDR2 SASEGT. This CDR3 reads CASRGFVTAEAFF. CDR3 coding DNA: TGTGCCAGCAGGGGATTTGTGACAGCTGAAGCTTTCTTT.

The V gene is TRBV5-1, the J gene TRBJ2-1, with TRBD1 as a possible D gene (5 bases). Trimming stripped 0 bases from V and 7 bases from J, with 17 bases between. Per the germline V gene, CDR1 is SGHRS and CDR2 is YFSETQ. CDR3 length: 16 amino acids. This chain's CDR3 is CASSLADLRQGNEQFF. CDR3 DNA sequence: TGCGCCAGCAGCTTGGCCGACCTAAGGCAGGGAAATGAGCAGTTCTTC. The entire variable domain, with the rest obtained from reference TRBV5-1 and TRBJ2-1, is as follows: KAGVTQTPRYLIKTRGQQVTLSCSPISGHRSVSWYQQTPGQGLQFLFEYFSETQRNKGNFPGRFSGRQFSNSRSEMNVSTLELGDSALYLCASSLADLRQGNEQFFGPGTRLTVL.

The rearrangement links TRBV9 to TRBJ2-3; 9 bases fit TRBD2. The CDR3 spans 20 residues. Unmatched junction bases numbered 24, after V lost 2 bases and J lost 8 bases. Per germline, CDR1 SGDLS and CDR2 YYNGEE. The CDR3 bases are TGTGCCAGCAGCGTTAGGCCAGCGGGGGGCCAGCCTTACATTAGCGTTACGCAGTATTTT. Its protein is CASSVRPAGGQPYISVTQYF.

This clone was picked up one time. The chain recombines TRBV19 with TRBJ1-4; no firm D call. The V and J ends lost 3 bases and 3 bases respectively, with 8 bases between them. Germline V gene lookup returns CDR1 LNHDA and CDR2 SQIVND (reference sequence). The CDR3 runs to 14 residues. This CDR3 reads CASSISVANEKLFF. As DNA, the CDR3 is TGTGCCAGTAGTATCTCAGTTGCTAATGAAAAACTGTTTTTT.

The chain links TRBV7-9 to TRBJ1-6; 7 bases line up with TRBD1. Per germline, CDR1 SEHNR and CDR2 FQNEAQ (reference sequence). V lost 3 bases and J lost 5; bases outside the gene matches: 7. The length of the CDR3 is 16 residues. CDR3 residues: CASSFQGQGDNSPLHF. The CDR3 coding sequence is TGTGCCAGCAGCTTTCAAGGGCAGGGGGATAATTCACCCCTCCACTTT.

The chain recombines TRBV19 with TRBJ2-1; 7 bases match TRBD1. Germline CDR1 reads LNHDA; CDR2 reads SQIVND (reference sequence). The trim removed 8 bases at V and 2 bases at J, leaving 9 bases unmatched. The CDR3 covers 15 residues. CDR3 coding DNA: TGTGCCAGTGTAAGACAGGGCAGCCCCTACAATGAGCAGTTCTTC. Translating it yields CASVRQGSPYNEQFF.

The chain combines TRBV29-1 with TRBJ2-3; TRBD1 is a possible D gene (5 bases). Germline values: CDR1 SQVTM, CDR2 ANQGSEA. The CDR3 is 14 amino acids. Deletions cut 3 bases from V and 2 bases from J, with 12 bases between. Here the CDR3 DNA reads TGCAGCGTTGATGTGCCAGGGTACACAGATACGCAGTATTTT. Translating it yields CSVDVPGYTDTQYF.

J is TRBJ1-3 and V is TRBV28; 8 bases agree with TRBD1. Losses at the gene ends were 4 bases for V and 2 bases for J; bases not matched to a gene: 7. The CDR3 sequence is 16 residues long. CDR1 and CDR2 (germline): MDHEN, SYDVKM. CDR3 sequence (DNA): TGTGCCAGCAGTTCCGGACAGGGCAGTCCTGGAAACACCATATATTTT. Amino acid sequence: CASSSGQGSPGNTIYF.

Only a few counts were recorded for this clone. The rearrangement joins TRBV2 to TRBJ1-6; no definite D call. Germline V gene lookup returns CDR1 SNHLY and CDR2 FYNNEI. With 7 bases removed from V and 7 bases from J, the gap between germline ends came to 11 bases. The CDR3 is 13 residues long. Written as DNA, the CDR3 is TGTGCCAGCAACTCAATCCCGAATTCACCCCTCCACTTT. This codes for CASNSIPNSPLHF.

CDR3 in amino acids: CASSPPGAGGRNTEAFF. DNA of the CDR3: TGTGCCAGCTCACCACCGGGGGCAGGGGGTAGGAACACTGAAGCTTTCTTT. The chain recombines TRBV18 with TRBJ1-1; 7 bases are a match to TRBD1. Germline V gene sequence: CDR1 KGHSH, CDR2 LQKENI. The CDR3 consists of 17 residues. The V and J ends lost 0 bases and 1 base, in that order; junction bases with no gene match: 8. The entire variable domain, with the rest obtained from reference TRBV18 and TRBJ1-1, is as follows: NAGVMQNPRHLVRRRGQEARLRCSPMKGHSHVYWYRQLPEEGLKFMVYLQKENIIDESGMPKERFSAEFPKEGPSILRIQQVVRGDSAAYFCASSPPGAGGRNTEAFFGQGTRLTVV.

This clone was picked up one time. V and J are TRBV4-2 and TRBJ1-2; D is possibly TRBD1 (6 bases). Trimming cost V 4 bases and J 2 bases, with 8 bases left between them. The germline V gene has CDR1 LGHNA and CDR2 YNFKEQ. The CDR3 has 13 residues. Written as DNA, the CDR3 is TGTGCCAGCAGCCCCGACAGGAACTATGGCTACACCTTC. It specifies CASSPDRNYGYTF.

This rearrangement joins TRBV5-1 to TRBJ2-5; 11 positions agree with TRBD1. Germline V CDR1 and CDR2: SGHRS, YFSETQ. The CDR3 consists of 15 residues. The junction had 6 bases not matched to a gene; V was cut back by 4 bases and J by 4 bases. The CDR3 coding sequence is TGCGCCAGCAGCGTGACCGGGACAGGGGGAGAGACCCAGTACTTC. Translating it yields CASSVTGTGGETQYF.

The count of this clone is one. The V call is TRBV5-1, the J call TRBJ1-5, with D maybe TRBD1 (6 bases). The CDR3 runs 14 residues. Germline V CDR1 and CDR2: SGHRS, YFSETQ. V was shortened by 4 bases and J by 7 bases, with 15 bases between the two germline ends. CDR3 amino acids: CASSEQGTMQPQHF. CDR3 bases: TGCGCCAGCAGCGAACAGGGCACGATGCAGCCCCAGCATTTT.

V gene TRBV19 combines with J gene TRBJ2-3; D is uncertain. The germline V gene encodes CDR1 LNHDA and CDR2 SQIVND (reference sequence). The CDR3 totals 15 residues. V was trimmed by 5 bases and J by 4 bases, leaving 16 bases between them. CDR3 in DNA: TGTGCCAGTAGTTTGAGTTTCCGTTTCGCAGATACGCAGTATTTT. Translated, it gives CASSLSFRFADTQYF.

The chain uses TRBV6-1 and TRBJ1-6; D may be TRBD1 (6 bases). The germline V gene has CDR1 MNHNS and CDR2 SASEGT. The V and J ends lost 7 bases and 8 bases respectively, with 12 bases between them. The CDR3 is 13 residues long. The CDR3 is CASTGGVYSPLHF. In DNA form, the CDR3 reads TGTGCCAGCACTGGGGGCGTTTATTCACCCCTCCACTTT.

As for this clone: Germline and junction disagree at one end, which may indicate a read error. The J gene is TRBJ2-3, the V gene TRBV13, with D possibly matching TRBD2 (7 bases). The CDR3 loop spans 16 amino acids. Germline CDR1 PRHDT, CDR2 FYEKMQ (reference sequence). The CDR3 region has the DNA TGTGCCAGCAGCCTAGGGGGGGCGGACCACGGGGATACGCAGTATTTT. It is translated as CASSLGGADHGDTQYF.

V and J are TRBV11-2 and TRBJ2-1; 10 nucleotides agree with TRBD1. Germline V gene sequence: CDR1 SGHAT, CDR2 FQNNGV. The CDR3 loop spans 15 amino acids. V gave up 6 bases and J gave up 6 bases; unmatched junction bases: 8. CDR3 sequence reads: CASSWVGTGVNEQFF. The CDR3 bases are TGTGCCAGCAGTTGGGTGGGGACAGGGGTCAATGAGCAGTTCTTC.

This chain connects TRBV5-1 to TRBJ2-7; perhaps TRBD1 as D (6 bases). The germline V gene has CDR1 SGHRS and CDR2 YFSETQ. The CDR3 covers 14 residues. V lost 4 bases to trimming and J lost 0 bases, with 11 bases between them. The DNA for the CDR3 is TGCGCCAGCAGCCGGGACACATCCTCCTACGAGCAGTACTTC. Its translation is CASSRDTSSYEQYF.

V usage is TRBV2 and J usage is TRBJ1-2; 7 bases fit TRBD1. The CDR3 totals 13 residues. The germline V gene encodes CDR1 SNHLY and CDR2 FYNNEI. The V gene end was trimmed by 9 bases and the J gene end by 0 bases; junction bases not matched to a gene: 4. The CDR3 nucleotides read TGTGCCAGAGGGGGACAGACTAACTATGGCTACACCTTC. It yields the protein CARGGQTNYGYTF.

The chain recombines TRBV6-5 with TRBJ1-2, with D maybe TRBD1 (6 bases). The CDR3 has 15 amino acids. The ends were cut back, 5 bases at V and 4 bases at J, with 17 bases in the middle. Germline V lookup: CDR1 MNHEY, CDR2 SVGAGI. The DNA for the CDR3 is TGTGCCAGCAGTCCCGGAGGGGCGGGGGCCTATGGCTACACCTTC. Amino acids: CASSPGGAGAYGYTF.

This chain links TRBV27 with TRBJ1-4, with D possibly being TRBD1 (6 bases). In germline, CDR1 is MNHEY, CDR2 SMNVEV (reference sequence). V was shortened by 7 bases and J by 6 bases, with 15 bases between the two germline ends. CDR3 length: 14 residues. Here the CDR3 DNA reads TGTGCCAGCACCAAACAGGGAGTGCATGAAAAACTGTTTTTT. Translated, it gives CASTKQGVHEKLFF. Full variable domain (remainder filled in from reference TRBV27 and TRBJ1-4): EAQVTQNPRYLITVTGKKLTVTCSQNMNHEYMSWYRQDPGLGLRQIYYSMNVEVTDKGDVPEGYKVSRKEKRNFPLILESPSPNQTSLYFCASTKQGVHEKLFFGSGTQLSVL.

This clone has a single count. The V and J genes are TRBV6-5 and TRBJ2-7, with D tentatively TRBD2 (5 bases). V lost 6 bases and J 3 bases, leaving 18 bases between the germline ends. Germline values: CDR1 MNHEY, CDR2 SVGAGI. The CDR3 consists of 15 residues. CDR3 sequence reads: CASRLYGENRYEQYF. Written as DNA, the CDR3 is TGTGCCAGCAGACTCTACGGGGAGAACCGCTACGAGCAGTACTTC.

This clone has a handful of counts. This rearrangement joins TRBV13 to TRBJ1-6; D uncertain. Germline lookup yields CDR1 PRHDT and CDR2 FYEKMQ (reference sequence). V was pared by 5 bases and J by 7 bases, with 3 bases between. This CDR3 spans 11 amino acids. CDR3 region: CASSRNSPLHF. The CDR3 DNA reads TGTGCCAGCAGCCGGAATTCACCCCTCCACTTT.

The rearrangement links TRBV7-9 to TRBJ1-2, with a tentative D call TRBD1 (5 bases). The germline CDR1 and CDR2 sequences are SEHNR and FQNEAQ (reference sequence). Trimming stripped 2 bases from V and 3 bases from J, with 10 bases between. The CDR3 spans 14 residues. The CDR3 loop is CASSLTWGDYGYTF. For the CDR3, the DNA is TGTGCCAGCAGCTTAACCTGGGGGGACTATGGCTACACCTTC.